The clone carrying this TCR beta chain was observed at least ten times. Its target is not known. The data were obtained in a study of early T cells in non-severe SARS-CoV-2 infection. Study-wide background: Bulk RNA isolated from unsorted whole blood underwent sequencing; chains were not paired. Findings and limits, study-wide: Matching against VDJdb likely underestimated virus-specific expansions, favoring anti-spike CD8.

Individually, cDNA molecules had unique molecular identifiers attached to them. A single record per CDR3 protein comes from TCRdb applying MiXCR to the 5' RACE reads. The sample carries about 40,000 distinct CDR3 sequences, 4.5% to 5% recorded once. This CDR3 region has 13 residues. CDR1 is MNHEY, CDR2 SVGAGI, per germline. V gave up 0 bases and J gave up 7 bases, with 7 bases separating them. The specimen sequenced was whole blood. The source is an adult who was a healthcare worker with PCR-confirmed SARS-CoV-2 infection or an uninfected control (not recorded which). The rearrangement joins TRBV6-5 to TRBJ2-1; no firm D call. CDR3 protein: CASSYSMGNEQFF. The CDR3 region has the DNA TGTGCCAGCAGTTACTCGATGGGTAATGAGCAGTTCTTC.